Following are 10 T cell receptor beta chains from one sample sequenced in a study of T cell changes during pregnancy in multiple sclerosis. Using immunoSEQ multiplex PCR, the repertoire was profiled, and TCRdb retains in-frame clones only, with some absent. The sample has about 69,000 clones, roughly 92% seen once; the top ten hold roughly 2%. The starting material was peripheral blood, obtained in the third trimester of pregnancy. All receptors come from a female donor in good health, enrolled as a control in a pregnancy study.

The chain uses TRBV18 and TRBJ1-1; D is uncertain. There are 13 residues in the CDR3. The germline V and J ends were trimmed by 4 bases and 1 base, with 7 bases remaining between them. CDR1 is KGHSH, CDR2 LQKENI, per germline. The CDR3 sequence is CASSLKSNTEAFF. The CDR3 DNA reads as TGTGCCAGCTCACTTAAATCGAACACTGAAGCTTTCTTT.

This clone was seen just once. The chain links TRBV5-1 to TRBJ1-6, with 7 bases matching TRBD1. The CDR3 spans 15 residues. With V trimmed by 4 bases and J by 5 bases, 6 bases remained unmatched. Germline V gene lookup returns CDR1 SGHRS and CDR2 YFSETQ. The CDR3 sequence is CASSQGDRNNSPLHF. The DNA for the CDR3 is TGCGCCAGCAGCCAGGGGGACCGCAATAATTCACCCCTCCACTTT.

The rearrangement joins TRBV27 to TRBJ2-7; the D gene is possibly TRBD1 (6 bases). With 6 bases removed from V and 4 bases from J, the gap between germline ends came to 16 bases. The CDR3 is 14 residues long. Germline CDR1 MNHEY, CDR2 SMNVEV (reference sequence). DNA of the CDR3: TGTGCCAGCAGCACTACGACAGGTCCGTACGAGCAGTACTTC. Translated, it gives CASSTTTGPYEQYF.

The CDR3 bases are TGCGCCAGCAGCCAAGTTACCGGGACAGGGTTAACAGATACGCAGTATTTT. Amino acid sequence: CASSQVTGTGLTDTQYF. The chain has TRBV4-1 and TRBJ2-3; TRBD1 matches 9 bases. This CDR3 has 17 amino acids. The germline CDR1 and CDR2 sequences are MGHRA and YSYEKL. Germline trimming cut 1 base from V and 3 bases from J; bases unmatched to any gene: 8.

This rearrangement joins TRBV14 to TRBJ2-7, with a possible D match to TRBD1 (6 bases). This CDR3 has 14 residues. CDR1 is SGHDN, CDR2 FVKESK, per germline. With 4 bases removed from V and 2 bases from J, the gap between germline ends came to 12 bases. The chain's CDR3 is CASSLQGKTYEQYF. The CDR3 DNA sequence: TGTGCCAGCAGCCTACAGGGCAAAACCTACGAGCAGTACTTC. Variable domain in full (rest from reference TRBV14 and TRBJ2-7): EAGVTQFPSHSVIEKGQTVTLRCDPISGHDNLYWYRRVMGKEIKFLLHFVKESKQDESGMPNNRFLAERTGGTYSTLKVQPAELEDSGVYFCASSLQGKTYEQYFGPGTRLTVT.

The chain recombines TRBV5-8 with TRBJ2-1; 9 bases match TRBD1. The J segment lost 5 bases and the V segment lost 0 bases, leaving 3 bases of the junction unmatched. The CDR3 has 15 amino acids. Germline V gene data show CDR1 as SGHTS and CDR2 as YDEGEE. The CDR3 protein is CASSLGTGVDNEQFF. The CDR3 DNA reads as TGTGCCAGCAGCTTGGGGACAGGGGTCGACAATGAGCAGTTCTTC.

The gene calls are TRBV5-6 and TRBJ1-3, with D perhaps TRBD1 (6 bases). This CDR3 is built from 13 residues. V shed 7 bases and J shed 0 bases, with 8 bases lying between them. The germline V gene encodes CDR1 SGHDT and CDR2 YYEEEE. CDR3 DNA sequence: TGTGCCAGCTGGACAGTCTCTGGAAACACCATATATTTT. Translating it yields CASWTVSGNTIYF.

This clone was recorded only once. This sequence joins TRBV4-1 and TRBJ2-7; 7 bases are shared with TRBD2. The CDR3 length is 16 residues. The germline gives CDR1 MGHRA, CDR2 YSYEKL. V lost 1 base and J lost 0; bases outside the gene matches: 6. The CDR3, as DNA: TGCGCCAGCAGCCAAGTGGAAGCGGGGTTCTCCTACGAGCAGTACTTC. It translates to CASSQVEAGFSYEQYF.

CDR3 in amino acids: CASSYPDEQYF. As DNA, the CDR3 is TGTGCCAGCAGCTATCCGGACGAGCAGTACTTC. The genes are TRBV7-9 and TRBJ2-7; D uncertain. Germline V lookup: CDR1 SEHNR, CDR2 FQNEAQ (reference sequence). V shed 4 bases and J shed 5 bases, with 6 bases lying between them. The CDR3 sequence is 11 residues long.

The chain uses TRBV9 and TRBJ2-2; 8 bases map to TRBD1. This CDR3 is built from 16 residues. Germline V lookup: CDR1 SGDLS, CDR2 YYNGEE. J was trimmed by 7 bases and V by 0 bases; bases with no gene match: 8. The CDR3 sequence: CASSVGAQGVVGELFF. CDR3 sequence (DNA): TGTGCCAGCAGCGTAGGTGCACAGGGGGTGGTCGGGGAGCTGTTTTTT.